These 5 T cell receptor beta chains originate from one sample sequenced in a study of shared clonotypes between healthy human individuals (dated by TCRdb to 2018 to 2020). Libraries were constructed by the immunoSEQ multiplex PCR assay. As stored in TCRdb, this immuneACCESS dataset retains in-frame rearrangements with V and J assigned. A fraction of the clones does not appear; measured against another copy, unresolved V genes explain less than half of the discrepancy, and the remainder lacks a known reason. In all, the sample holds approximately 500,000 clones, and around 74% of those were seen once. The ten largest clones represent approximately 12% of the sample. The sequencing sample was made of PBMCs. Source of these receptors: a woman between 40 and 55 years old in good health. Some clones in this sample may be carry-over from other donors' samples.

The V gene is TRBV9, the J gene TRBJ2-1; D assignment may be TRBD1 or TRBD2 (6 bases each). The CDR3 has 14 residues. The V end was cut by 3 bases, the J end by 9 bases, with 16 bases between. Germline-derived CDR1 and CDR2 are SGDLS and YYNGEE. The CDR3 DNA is TGTGCCAGCAGCGCCGTCGAGAGGGGGGTTGAGCAGTTCTTC. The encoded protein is CASSAVERGVEQFF.

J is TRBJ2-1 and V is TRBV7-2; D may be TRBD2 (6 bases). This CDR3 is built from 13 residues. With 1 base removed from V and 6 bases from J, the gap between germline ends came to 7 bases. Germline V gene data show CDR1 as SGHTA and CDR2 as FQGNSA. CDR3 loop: CASSLVTSNEQFF. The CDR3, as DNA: TGTGCCAGCAGCTTAGTGACTAGCAATGAGCAGTTCTTC.

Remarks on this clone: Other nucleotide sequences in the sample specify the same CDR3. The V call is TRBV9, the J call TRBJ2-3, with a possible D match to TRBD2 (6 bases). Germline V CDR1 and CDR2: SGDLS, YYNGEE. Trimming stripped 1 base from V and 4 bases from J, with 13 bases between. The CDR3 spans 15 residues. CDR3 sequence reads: CASSVSGGGSDTQYF. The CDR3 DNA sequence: TGTGCCAGCAGCGTATCTGGCGGAGGGTCAGATACGCAGTATTTT.

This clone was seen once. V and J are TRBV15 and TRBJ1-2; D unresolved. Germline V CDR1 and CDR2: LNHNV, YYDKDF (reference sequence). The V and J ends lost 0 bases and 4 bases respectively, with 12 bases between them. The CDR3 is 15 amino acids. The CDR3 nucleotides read TGTGCCACCAGCAGAGATCCCACAGCACCCTATGGCTACACCTTC. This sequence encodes CATSRDPTAPYGYTF.

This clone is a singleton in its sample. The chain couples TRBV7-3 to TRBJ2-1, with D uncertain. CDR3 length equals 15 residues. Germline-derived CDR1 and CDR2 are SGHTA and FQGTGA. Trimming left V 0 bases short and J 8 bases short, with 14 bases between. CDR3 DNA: TGTGCCAGCAGCTTAACCCGGACGACAAGCGATGAGCAGTTCTTC. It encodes CASSLTRTTSDEQFF.